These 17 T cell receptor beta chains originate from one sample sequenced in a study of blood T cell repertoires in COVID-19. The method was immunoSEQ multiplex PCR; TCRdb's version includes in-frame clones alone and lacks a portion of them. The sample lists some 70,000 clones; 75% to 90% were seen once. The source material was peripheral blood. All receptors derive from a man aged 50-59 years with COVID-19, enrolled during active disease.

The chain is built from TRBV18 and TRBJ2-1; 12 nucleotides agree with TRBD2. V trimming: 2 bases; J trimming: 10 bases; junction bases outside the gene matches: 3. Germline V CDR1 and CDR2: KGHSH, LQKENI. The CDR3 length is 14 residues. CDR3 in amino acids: CASSPTSGRNEQFF. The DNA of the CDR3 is TGTGCCAGCTCACCAACTAGCGGGAGGAACGAGCAGTTCTTC.

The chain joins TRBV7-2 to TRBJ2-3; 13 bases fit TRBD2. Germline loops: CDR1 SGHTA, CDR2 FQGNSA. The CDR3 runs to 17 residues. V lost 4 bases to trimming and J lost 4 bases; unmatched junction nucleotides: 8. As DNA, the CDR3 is TGTGCCAGCAGCTCCCCCCAACTAGCGGGAGGGTCAGATACGCAGTATTTT. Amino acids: CASSSPQLAGGSDTQYF. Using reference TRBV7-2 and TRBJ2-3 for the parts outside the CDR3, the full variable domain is GAGVSQSPSNKVTEKGKDVELRCDPISGHTALYWYRQSLGQGLEFLIYFQGNSAPDKSGLPSDRFSAERTGGSVSTLTIQRTQQEDSAVYLCASSSPQLAGGSDTQYFGPGTRLTVL.

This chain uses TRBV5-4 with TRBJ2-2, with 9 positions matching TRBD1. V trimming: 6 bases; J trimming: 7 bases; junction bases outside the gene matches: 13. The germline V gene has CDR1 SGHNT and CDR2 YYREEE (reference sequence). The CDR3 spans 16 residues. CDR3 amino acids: CASNRGQGNSGGELFF. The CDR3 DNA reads TGTGCCAGCAATCGGGGACAGGGCAACTCCGGCGGGGAGCTGTTTTTT. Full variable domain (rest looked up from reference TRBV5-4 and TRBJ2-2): ETGVTQSPTHLIKTRGQQVTLRCSSQSGHNTVSWYQQALGQGPQFIFQYYREEENGRGNFPPRFSGLQFPNYSSELNVNALELDDSALYLCASNRGQGNSGGELFFGEGSRLTVL.

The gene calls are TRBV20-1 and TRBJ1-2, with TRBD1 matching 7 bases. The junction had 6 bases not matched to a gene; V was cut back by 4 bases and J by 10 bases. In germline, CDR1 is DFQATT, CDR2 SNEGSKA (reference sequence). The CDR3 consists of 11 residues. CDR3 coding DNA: TGCAGTGCTACGCGGGACAGACTCTACACCTTC. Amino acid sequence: CSATRDRLYTF.

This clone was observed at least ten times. The CDR3 protein is CASSFAGGNEKLFF. CDR3 in DNA: TGCGCCAGCAGCTTTGCAGGGGGTAATGAAAAACTGTTTTTT. The chain has TRBV5-1 and TRBJ1-4; TRBD1 matches at 7 bases. Trimming at V came to 2 bases and at J to 4 bases, leaving 2 bases not matched to a gene. This CDR3 has 14 residues. Germline CDR1 reads SGHRS; CDR2 reads YFSETQ.

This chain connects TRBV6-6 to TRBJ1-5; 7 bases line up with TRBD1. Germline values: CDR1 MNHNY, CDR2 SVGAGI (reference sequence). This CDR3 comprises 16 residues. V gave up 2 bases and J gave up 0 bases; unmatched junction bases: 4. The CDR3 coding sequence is TGTGCCAGCAGTTACGGGACAGACTTTAGCAATCAGCCCCAGCATTTT. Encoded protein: CASSYGTDFSNQPQHF.

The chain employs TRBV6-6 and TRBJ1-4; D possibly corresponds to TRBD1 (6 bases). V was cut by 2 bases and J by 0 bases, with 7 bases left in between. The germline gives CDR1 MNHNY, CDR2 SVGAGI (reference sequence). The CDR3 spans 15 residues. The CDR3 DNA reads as TGTGCCAGCAGTTACGGGACACCAACTAATGAAAAACTGTTTTTT. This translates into CASSYGTPTNEKLFF.

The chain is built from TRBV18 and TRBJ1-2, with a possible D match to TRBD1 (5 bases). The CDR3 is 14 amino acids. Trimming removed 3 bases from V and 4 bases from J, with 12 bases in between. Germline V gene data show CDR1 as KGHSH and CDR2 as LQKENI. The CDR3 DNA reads TGTGCCAGCTCACCGGGGCAGTACAGCTATGGCTACACCTTC. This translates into CASSPGQYSYGYTF.

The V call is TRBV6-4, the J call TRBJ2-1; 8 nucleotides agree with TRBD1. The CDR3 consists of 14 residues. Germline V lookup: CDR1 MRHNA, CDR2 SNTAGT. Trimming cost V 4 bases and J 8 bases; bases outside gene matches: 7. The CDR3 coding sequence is TGTGCCAGCAGTGTACAGGGGGGTTTGGATGAGCAGTTCTTC. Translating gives CASSVQGGLDEQFF.

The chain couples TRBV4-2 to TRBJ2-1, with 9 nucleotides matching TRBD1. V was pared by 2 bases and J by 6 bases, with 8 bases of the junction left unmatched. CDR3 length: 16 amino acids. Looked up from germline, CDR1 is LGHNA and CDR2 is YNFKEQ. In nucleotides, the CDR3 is TGTGCCAGCAGCCAACAAAACAGGGGGCCGGGCAATGAGCAGTTCTTC. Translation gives CASSQQNRGPGNEQFF.

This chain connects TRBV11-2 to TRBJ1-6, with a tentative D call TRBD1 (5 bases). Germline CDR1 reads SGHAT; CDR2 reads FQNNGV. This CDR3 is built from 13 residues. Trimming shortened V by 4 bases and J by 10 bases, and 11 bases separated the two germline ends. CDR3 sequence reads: CASSSRVRSPLHF. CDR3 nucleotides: TGTGCCAGCAGCTCCAGGGTACGCTCACCCCTCCACTTT.

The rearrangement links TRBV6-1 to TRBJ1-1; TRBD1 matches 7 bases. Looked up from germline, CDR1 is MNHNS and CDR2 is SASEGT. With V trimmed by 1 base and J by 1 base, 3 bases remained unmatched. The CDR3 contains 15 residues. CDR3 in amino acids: CASSEDRGGNTEAFF. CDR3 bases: TGTGCCAGCAGTGAAGACAGGGGTGGGAACACTGAAGCTTTCTTT.

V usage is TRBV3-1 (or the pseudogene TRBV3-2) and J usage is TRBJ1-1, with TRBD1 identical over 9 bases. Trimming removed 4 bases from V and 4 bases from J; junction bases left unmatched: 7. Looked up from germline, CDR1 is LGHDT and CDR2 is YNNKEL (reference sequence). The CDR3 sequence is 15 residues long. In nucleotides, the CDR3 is TGTGCCAGCAGCCGCGCGACAGGGGGAGGCACTGAAGCTTTCTTT. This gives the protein CASSRATGGGTEAFF.

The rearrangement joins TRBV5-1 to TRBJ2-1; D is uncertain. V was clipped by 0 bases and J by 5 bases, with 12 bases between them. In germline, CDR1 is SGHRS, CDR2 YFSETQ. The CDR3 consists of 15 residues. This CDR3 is CASSLGVGANNEQFF. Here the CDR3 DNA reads TGCGCCAGCAGCTTGGGGGTGGGCGCAAACAATGAGCAGTTCTTC. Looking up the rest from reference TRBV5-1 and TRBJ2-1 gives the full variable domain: KAGVTQTPRYLIKTRGQQVTLSCSPISGHRSVSWYQQTPGQGLQFLFEYFSETQRNKGNFPGRFSGRQFSNSRSEMNVSTLELGDSALYLCASSLGVGANNEQFFGPGTRLTVL.

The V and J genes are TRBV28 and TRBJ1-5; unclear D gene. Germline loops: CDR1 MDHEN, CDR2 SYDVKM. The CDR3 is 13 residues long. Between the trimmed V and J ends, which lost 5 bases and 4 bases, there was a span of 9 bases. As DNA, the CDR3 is TGTGCCAGCAGTAAACAACTAAATCAGCCCCAGCATTTT. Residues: CASSKQLNQPQHF. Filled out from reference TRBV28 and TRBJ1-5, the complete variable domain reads DVKVTQSSRYLVKRTGEKVFLECVQDMDHENMFWYRQDPGLGLRLIYFSYDVKMKEKGDIPEGYSVSREKKERFSLILESASTNQTSMYLCASSKQLNQPQHFGDGTRLSIL.

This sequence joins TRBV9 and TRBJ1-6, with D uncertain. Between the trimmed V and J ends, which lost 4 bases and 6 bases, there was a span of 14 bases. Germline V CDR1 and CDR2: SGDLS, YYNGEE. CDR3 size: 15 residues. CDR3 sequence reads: CASSLSGSGNSPLHF. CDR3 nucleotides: TGTGCCAGCAGCCTTTCGGGGAGTGGTAATTCACCCCTCCACTTT.

CDR3 loop: CASSPRTGMKPLHF. Written as DNA, the CDR3 is TGTGCCAGCAGCCCTAGGACAGGGATGAAACCCCTCCACTTT. This sequence joins TRBV2 and TRBJ1-6; the match to TRBD1 covers 8 bases. The CDR3 is 14 residues long. Germline CDR1 reads SNHLY; CDR2 reads FYNNEI. J gave up 12 bases and V 6 bases, and 10 bases lay outside the gene matches. Filled out from reference TRBV2 and TRBJ1-6, the complete variable domain reads EPEVTQTPSHQVTQMGQEVILRCVPISNHLYFYWYRQILGQKVEFLVSFYNNEISEKSEIFDDQFSVERPDGSNFTLKIRSTKLEDSAMYFCASSPRTGMKPLHFGNGTRLTVT.